A selection of T cell receptor beta chains follows, all from one sample in a study of cytomegalovirus exposure and HLA in healthy donors. Generated by immunoSEQ multiplex PCR, the TCRdb table keeps only in-frame clones and is missing some. The sample yields around 140,000 clones, approximately 73% seen once. Material: PBMCs. The source is a woman aged 18 to 35 in good health and CMV-seronegative. CDR3s include the opening cysteine and the closing phenylalanine or tryptophan. The D gene is left open where the match is weak. Expanded clones get a size class; other rows say once, few or many, or leave the size out.

>-|TRBJ1-5|13|TRBV9|-
CASSRGGNQPQHF
TGTGCCAGCAGCAGAGGAGGGAATCAGCCCCAGCATTTT
>TRBD1|TRBJ1-2|16|TRBV28|-
CASSSNRGDLPYGYTF
TGTGCCAGCAGTAGTAACAGGGGTGATCTACCCTATGGCTACACCTTC
>-|TRBJ2-1|16|TRBV5-1|-
CASSLALGSSYNEQFF
TGCGCCAGCAGCTTGGCCCTGGGGAGCTCCTACAATGAGCAGTTCTTC
>-|TRBJ1-5|13|TRBV6-5|-
CASRPGASQPQHF
TGTGCCAGCAGGCCAGGGGCGAGTCAGCCCCAGCATTTT
>-|TRBJ1-5|12|TRBV6-5|-
CASSYPGQPQHF
TGTGCCAGCAGTTACCCGGGGCAGCCCCAGCATTTT
>-|TRBJ2-3|16|TRBV4-1|-
CASSPDRSEYTDTQYF
TGCGCCAGCAGCCCGGATCGTAGCGAGTACACAGATACGCAGTATTTT
>TRBD1|TRBJ2-7|15|TRBV5-4|few
CASSRRGQGTYEQYF
TGTGCCAGCAGCCGGAGGGGACAGGGGACCTACGAGCAGTACTTC
>TRBD1|TRBJ2-4|16|TRBV5-1|once
CASSLTGGIAKNSQYF
TGCGCCAGCAGCTTAACAGGGGGCATAGCCAAAAACAGTCAGTACTTC
>TRBD2|TRBJ2-1|14|TRBV5-4|-
CASSTGGSYNEQFF
TGTGCCAGCAGCACGGGAGGAAGCTACAATGAGCAGTTCTTC
>TRBD2|TRBJ2-1|16|TRBV4-2|-
CASSQEATGGYNEQFF
TGTGCCAGCAGCCAAGAGGCAACGGGGGGGTACAATGAGCAGTTCTTC
>-|TRBJ2-7|13|TRBV28|-
CASSWTGSYEQYF
TGTGCCAGCAGTTGGACTGGAAGCTACGAGCAGTACTTC
>-|TRBJ1-3|17|TRBV7-3|-
CASRGRQDKFSGNTIYF
TGTGCCAGCAGGGGGAGACAGGATAAGTTCTCTGGAAACACCATATATTTT
>-|TRBJ2-3|15|TRBV27|-
CASSYLSPEKDTQYF
TGTGCCAGCAGTTATCTCTCCCCGGAGAAAGATACGCAGTATTTT
>TRBD1|TRBJ1-3|14|TRBV30|-
CAWSGDRGLNTIYF
TGTGCCTGGAGTGGCGACAGGGGGCTAAACACCATATATTTT
>TRBD1|TRBJ2-1|17|TRBV27|-
CASSLFRGTGGFYEQFF
TGTGCCAGCAGTTTATTCCGCGGGACAGGGGGCTTCTATGAGCAGTTCTTC
>TRBD2|TRBJ2-1|18|TRBV5-8|-
CASSLRPPGSGGAGEQFF
TGTGCCAGCAGCTTGCGGCCCCCCGGTAGCGGGGGGGCCGGTGAGCAGTTCTTC
>-|TRBJ1-1|12|TRBV7-2|-
CASSTRKGVAFF
TGTGCCAGCAGCACCAGGAAGGGAGTAGCTTTCTTT
>TRBD2|TRBJ2-1|16|TRBV4-1|-
CASSQGRGGGATEQFF
TGCGCCAGCAGCCAAGGGCGAGGCGGGGGGGCAACTGAGCAGTTCTTC
>-|TRBJ2-1|10|TRBV11-2|-
CASSGVVQFF
TGTGCCAGCAGTGGTGTAGTGCAGTTCTTC
>-|TRBJ1-3|14|TRBV11-3|few
CASSLLTSGNTIYF
TGTGCCAGCAGCTTACTAACCTCGGGAAACACCATATATTTT
>TRBD2|TRBJ2-2|15|TRBV19|-
CASRGLAENTGELFF
TGTGCCAGTAGGGGACTAGCGGAGAACACCGGGGAGCTGTTTTTT
>-|TRBJ1-2|11|TRBV7-2|-
CASWLGGGYTF
TGTGCCAGCTGGTTGGGGGGGGGCTACACCTTC
>TRBD2|TRBJ2-4|13|TRBV19|-
CATGGSGRAIQYF
TGTGCCACGGGAGGAAGCGGGAGGGCCATTCAGTACTTC
>-|TRBJ1-5|15|TRBV2|-
CASSEERKSNQPQHF
TGTGCCAGCAGTGAAGAGCGAAAGAGCAATCAGCCCCAGCATTTT
>-|TRBJ1-6|15|TRBV7-3|-
CASSLTGAESSPLHF
TGTGCCAGCAGCTTAACAGGGGCGGAGAGTTCACCCCTCCACTTT
>TRBD1|TRBJ1-3|15|TRBV2|-
CASSAQGVAGNTIYF
TGTGCCAGCAGTGCGCAGGGGGTAGCTGGAAACACCATATATTTT
>TRBD2|TRBJ2-3|15|TRBV7-2|-
CASSLVAGGSDTQYF
TGTGCCAGCAGCTTAGTGGCGGGAGGCTCTGATACGCAGTATTTT
>-|TRBJ1-5|15|TRBV18|-
CASSPGRFSNQPQHF
TGTGCCAGCTCCCCAGGGCGTTTTAGCAATCAGCCCCAGCATTTT
>TRBD2|TRBJ2-1|14|TRBV6-1|-
CATSRREAYNEQFF
TGTGCCACCTCCCGGCGGGAGGCCTACAATGAGCAGTTCTTC
>TRBD1|TRBJ1-1|15|TRBV7-2|-
CASSPDRAKNTEAFF
TGTGCCAGCAGCCCCGACAGGGCGAAGAACACTGAAGCTTTCTTT
>-|TRBJ1-1|16|TRBV29-1|-
CSVDRGSPTMNTEAFF
TGCAGCGTTGATAGAGGCAGTCCTACGATGAACACTGAAGCTTTCTTT
>-|TRBJ1-3|15|TRBV4-3|-
CASSPTTGTGNTIYF
TGCGCCAGCAGCCCAACAACAGGGACTGGAAACACCATATATTTT
>-|TRBJ2-1|11|TRBV28|-
CASNFYNEQFF
TGTGCCAGCAACTTCTACAATGAGCAGTTCTTC
>TRBD1|TRBJ1-1|16|TRBV27|-
CASSLRPQGDLPEAFF
TGTGCCAGCAGTTTACGTCCCCAGGGGGACCTCCCTGAAGCTTTCTTT
>-|TRBJ1-1|15|TRBV7-6|-
CASSLAPDMNTEAFF
TGTGCCAGCAGCTTAGCTCCAGATATGAACACTGAAGCTTTCTTT
>TRBD1|TRBJ2-1|16|TRBV2|-
CASSERGPGSYNEQFF
TGTGCCAGCAGTGAAAGGGGGCCGGGCTCCTACAATGAGCAGTTCTTC
>-|TRBJ2-3|15|TRBV6-4|few
CASSDGQGSTDTQYF
TGTGCCAGCAGTGACGGGCAGGGCAGCACAGATACGCAGTATTTT
>-|TRBJ2-7|14|TRBV5-1|-
CASSLSDQAYEQYF
TGCGCCAGCAGCTTGAGCGACCAAGCCTACGAGCAGTACTTC
>TRBD1|TRBJ1-1|14|TRBV28|-
CASTSGTASTEAFF
TGTGCCAGCACCTCGGGGACAGCGAGCACTGAAGCTTTCTTT
>-|TRBJ2-1|16|TRBV10-1|-
CASSDTILREWDEQFF
TGCGCCAGCAGTGACACCATTTTGAGGGAGTGGGATGAGCAGTTCTTC
>TRBD1|TRBJ1-2|13|TRBV5-6|-
CASSRGQGDGYTF
TGTGCCAGCAGCCGGGGACAGGGAGATGGCTACACCTTC